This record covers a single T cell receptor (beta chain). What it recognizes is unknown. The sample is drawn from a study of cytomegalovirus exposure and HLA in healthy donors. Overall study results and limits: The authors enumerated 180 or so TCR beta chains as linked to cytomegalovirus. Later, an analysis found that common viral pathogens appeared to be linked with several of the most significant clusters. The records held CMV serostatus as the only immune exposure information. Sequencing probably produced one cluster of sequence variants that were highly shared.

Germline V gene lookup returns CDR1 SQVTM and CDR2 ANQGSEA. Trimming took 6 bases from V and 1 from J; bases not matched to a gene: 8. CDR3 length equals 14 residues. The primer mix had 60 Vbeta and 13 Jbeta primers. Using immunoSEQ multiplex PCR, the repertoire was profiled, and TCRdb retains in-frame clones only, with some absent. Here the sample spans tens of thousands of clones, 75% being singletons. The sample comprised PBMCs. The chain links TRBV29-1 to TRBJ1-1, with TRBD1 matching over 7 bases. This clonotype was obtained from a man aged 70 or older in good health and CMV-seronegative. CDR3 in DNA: TGCAGCGTCTCGACAGGGAGAAAGAACACTGAAGCTTTCTTT. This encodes CSVSTGRKNTEAFF.